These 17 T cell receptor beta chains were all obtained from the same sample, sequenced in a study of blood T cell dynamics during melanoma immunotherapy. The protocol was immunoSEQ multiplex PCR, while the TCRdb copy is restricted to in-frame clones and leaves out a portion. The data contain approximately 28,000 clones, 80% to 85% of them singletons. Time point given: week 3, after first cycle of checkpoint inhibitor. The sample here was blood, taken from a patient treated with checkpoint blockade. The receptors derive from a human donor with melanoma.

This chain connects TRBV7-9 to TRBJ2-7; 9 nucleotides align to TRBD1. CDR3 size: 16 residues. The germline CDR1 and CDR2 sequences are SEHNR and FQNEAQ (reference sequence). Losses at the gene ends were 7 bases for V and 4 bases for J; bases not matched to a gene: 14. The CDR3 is CASTLPVGTGSYEQYF. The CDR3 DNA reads TGTGCCAGCACCCTCCCAGTTGGGACAGGGAGTTACGAGCAGTACTTC. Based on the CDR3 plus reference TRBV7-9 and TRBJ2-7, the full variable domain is DTGVSQNPRHKITKRGQNVTFRCDPISEHNRLYWYRQTLGQGPEFLTYFQNEAQLEKSRLLSDRFSAERPKGSFSTLEIQRTEQGDSAMYLCASTLPVGTGSYEQYFGPGTRLTVT.

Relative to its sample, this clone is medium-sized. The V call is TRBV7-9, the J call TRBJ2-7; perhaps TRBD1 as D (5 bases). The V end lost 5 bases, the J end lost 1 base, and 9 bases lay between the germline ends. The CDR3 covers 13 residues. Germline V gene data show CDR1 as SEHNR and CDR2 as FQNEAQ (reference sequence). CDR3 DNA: TGTGCCAGCAGCCCCGACAGTTCCTACGAGCAGTACTTC. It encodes CASSPDSSYEQYF. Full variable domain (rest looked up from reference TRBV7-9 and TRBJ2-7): DTGVSQNPRHKITKRGQNVTFRCDPISEHNRLYWYRQTLGQGPEFLTYFQNEAQLEKSRLLSDRFSAERPKGSFSTLEIQRTEQGDSAMYLCASSPDSSYEQYFGPGTRLTVT.

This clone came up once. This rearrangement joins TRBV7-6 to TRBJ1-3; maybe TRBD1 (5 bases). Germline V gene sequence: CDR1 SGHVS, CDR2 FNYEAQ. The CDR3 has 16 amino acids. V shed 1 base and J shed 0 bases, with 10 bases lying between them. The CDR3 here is CASSLGTLPSGNTIYF. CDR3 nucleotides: TGTGCCAGCAGCTTAGGGACACTGCCCTCTGGAAACACCATATATTTT.

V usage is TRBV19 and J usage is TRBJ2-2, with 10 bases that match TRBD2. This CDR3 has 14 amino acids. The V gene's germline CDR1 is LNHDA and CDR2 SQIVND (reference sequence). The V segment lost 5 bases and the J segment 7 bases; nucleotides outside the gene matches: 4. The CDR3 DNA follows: TGTGCCAGTAGTCCATGGACTAGCGGCGGGGAGCTGTTTTTT. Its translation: CASSPWTSGGELFF.

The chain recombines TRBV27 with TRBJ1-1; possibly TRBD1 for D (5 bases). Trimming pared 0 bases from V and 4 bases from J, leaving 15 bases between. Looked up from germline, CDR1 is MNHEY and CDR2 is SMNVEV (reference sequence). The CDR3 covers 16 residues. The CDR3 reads CASSLSGGSRGTEAFF. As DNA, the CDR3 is TGTGCCAGCAGTTTATCCGGGGGTTCTAGGGGCACTGAAGCTTTCTTT.

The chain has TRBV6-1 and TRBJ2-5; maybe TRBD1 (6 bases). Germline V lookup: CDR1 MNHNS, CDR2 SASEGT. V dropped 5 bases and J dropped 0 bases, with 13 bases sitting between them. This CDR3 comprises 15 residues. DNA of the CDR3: TGTGCCAGCAGTAAAGACCGGGACAACCAAGAGACCCAGTACTTC. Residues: CASSKDRDNQETQYF.

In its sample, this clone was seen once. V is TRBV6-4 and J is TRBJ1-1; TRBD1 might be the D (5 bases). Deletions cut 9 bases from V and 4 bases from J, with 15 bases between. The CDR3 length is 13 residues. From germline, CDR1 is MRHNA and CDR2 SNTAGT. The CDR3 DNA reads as TGTGCCAGGGGGCGGGGTTGGGGCACTGAAGCTTTCTTT. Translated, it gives CARGRGWGTEAFF.

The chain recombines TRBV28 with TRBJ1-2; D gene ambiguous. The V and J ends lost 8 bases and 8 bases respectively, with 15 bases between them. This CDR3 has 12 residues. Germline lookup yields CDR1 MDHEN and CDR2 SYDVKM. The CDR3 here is CASWKMRSGYTF. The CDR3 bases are TGTGCCAGCTGGAAGATGCGGAGCGGCTACACCTTC.

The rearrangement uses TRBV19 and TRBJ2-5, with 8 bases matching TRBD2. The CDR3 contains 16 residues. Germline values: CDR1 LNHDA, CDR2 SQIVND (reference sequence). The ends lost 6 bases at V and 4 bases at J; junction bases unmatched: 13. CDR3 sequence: CASSLQGSLAGETQYF. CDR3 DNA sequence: TGTGCCAGTAGCCTCCAGGGGTCCCTAGCGGGAGAGACCCAGTACTTC.

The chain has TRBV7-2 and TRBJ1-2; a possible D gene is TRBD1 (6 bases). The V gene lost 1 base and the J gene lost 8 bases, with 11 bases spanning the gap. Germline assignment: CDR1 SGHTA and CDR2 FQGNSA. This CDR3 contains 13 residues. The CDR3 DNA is TGTGCCAGCAGCTTAGGGGGGGGCGAGGGCTACACCTTC. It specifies CASSLGGGEGYTF.

The CDR3 is CASSGLGLNLNTGELFF. CDR3 DNA sequence: TGTGCCAGCAGTGGGCTGGGACTGAATCTAAACACCGGGGAGCTGTTTTTT. V gene TRBV27 combines with J gene TRBJ2-2; a possible D gene is TRBD2 (6 bases). Germline loops: CDR1 MNHEY, CDR2 SMNVEV (reference sequence). The CDR3 is made up of 17 amino acids. Trimming cost V 5 bases and J 2 bases, with 18 bases left between them.

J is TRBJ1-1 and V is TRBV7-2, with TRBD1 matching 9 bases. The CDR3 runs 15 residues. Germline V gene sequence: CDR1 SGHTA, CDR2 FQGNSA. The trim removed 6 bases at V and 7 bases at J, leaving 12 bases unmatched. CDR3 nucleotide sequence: TGTGCCAGCAGGCTCTATACCGGGACAGGGAATGAAGCTTTCTTT. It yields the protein CASRLYTGTGNEAFF.

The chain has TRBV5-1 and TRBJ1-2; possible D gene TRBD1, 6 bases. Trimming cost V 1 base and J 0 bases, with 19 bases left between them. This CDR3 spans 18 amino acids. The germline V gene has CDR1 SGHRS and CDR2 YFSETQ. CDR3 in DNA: TGCGCCAGCAGCTTGTCCGCGGCAGGGGACTTTTCTAACTATGGCTACACCTTC. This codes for CASSLSAAGDFSNYGYTF. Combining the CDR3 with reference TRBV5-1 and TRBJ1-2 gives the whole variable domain KAGVTQTPRYLIKTRGQQVTLSCSPISGHRSVSWYQQTPGQGLQFLFEYFSETQRNKGNFPGRFSGRQFSNSRSEMNVSTLELGDSALYLCASSLSAAGDFSNYGYTFGSGTRLTVV.

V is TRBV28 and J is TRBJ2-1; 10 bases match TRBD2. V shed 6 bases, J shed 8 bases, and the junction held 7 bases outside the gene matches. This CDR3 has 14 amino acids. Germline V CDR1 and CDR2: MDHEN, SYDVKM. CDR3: CASRLAGVTYEQFF. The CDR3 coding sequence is TGTGCCAGCAGGCTAGCGGGAGTAACCTATGAGCAGTTCTTC.

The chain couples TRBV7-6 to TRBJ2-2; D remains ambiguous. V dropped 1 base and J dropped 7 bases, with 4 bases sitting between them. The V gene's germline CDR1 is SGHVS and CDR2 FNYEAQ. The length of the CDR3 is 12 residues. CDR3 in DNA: TGTGCCAGCAGCTTAGTTGACGGGGAGCTGTTTTTT. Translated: CASSLVDGELFF.

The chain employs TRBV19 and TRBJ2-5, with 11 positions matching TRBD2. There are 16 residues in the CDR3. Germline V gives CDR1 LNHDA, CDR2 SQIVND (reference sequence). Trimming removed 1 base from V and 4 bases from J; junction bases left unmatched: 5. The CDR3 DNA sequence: TGTGCCAGTAGTATAGTGGGACTAGCGGTCCGAGAGACCCAGTACTTC. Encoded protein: CASSIVGLAVRETQYF.

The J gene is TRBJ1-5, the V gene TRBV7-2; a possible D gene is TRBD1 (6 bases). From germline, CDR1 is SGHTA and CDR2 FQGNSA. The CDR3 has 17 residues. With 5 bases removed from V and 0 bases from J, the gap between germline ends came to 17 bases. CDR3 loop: CASSRTWTDYSNQPQHF. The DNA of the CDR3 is TGTGCCAGCAGCCGCACTTGGACAGATTATAGCAATCAGCCCCAGCATTTT.